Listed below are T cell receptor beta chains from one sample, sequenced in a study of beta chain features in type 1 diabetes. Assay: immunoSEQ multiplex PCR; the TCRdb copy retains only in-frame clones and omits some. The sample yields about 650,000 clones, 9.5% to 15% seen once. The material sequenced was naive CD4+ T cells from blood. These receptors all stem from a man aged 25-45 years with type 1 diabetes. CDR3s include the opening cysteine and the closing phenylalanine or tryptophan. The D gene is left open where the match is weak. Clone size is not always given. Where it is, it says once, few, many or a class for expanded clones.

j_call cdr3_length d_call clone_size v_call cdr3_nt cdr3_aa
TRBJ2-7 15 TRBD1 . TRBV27 TGTGCCAGCAGTTTCACAGGGGGTGGGGAGTACGAGCAGTACTTC CASSFTGGGEYEQYF
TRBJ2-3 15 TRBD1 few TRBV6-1 TGTGCCAGCAGTGAAGGGACAGGGGCACCGTTTACGCAGTATTTT CASSEGTGAPFTQYF
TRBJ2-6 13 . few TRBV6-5 TGTGCCAGCAGCCTTACTGGGGCCAACGTCCTGACTTTC CASSLTGANVLTF
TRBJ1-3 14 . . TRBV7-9 TGTGCCAGCAGCGCCTTAGACAGGGGAAACACCATATATTTT CASSALDRGNTIYF
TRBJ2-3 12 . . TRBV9 TGTGCCAGTAGAGGAGGGACAGATACGCAGTATTTT CASRGGTDTQYF
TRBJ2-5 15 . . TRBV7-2 TGTGCCAGCAGCTTTGTTGGATCGTACCAAGAGACCCAGTACTTC CASSFVGSYQETQYF
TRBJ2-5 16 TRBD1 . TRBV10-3 TGTGCCATCAGTGAGTCGAGAGGGACAGGGGTGGAGACCCAGTACTTC CAISESRGTGVETQYF
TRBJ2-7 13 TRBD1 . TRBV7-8 TGTGCCAGCACTCTCGGGGACAGCTACGAGCAGTACTTC CASTLGDSYEQYF
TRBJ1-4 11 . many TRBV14 TGTGCCAGCAGCCAAGTCGGAAAACTGTTTTTT CASSQVGKLFF
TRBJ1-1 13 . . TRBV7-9 TGTGCCAGCAGTGAGGTCGGGGACACGGAAGCTTTCTTT CASSEVGDTEAFF
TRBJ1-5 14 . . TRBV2 TGTGCCAGCACGCCTGGGCCCAGCGAGCAGCCCCAGCATTTT CASTPGPSEQPQHF
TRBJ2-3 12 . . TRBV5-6 TGTGCCAGCAGCCCTCTGGGGGGTAAGCAGTATTTT CASSPLGGKQYF
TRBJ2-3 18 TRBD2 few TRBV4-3 TGCGCCAGCAGCCAACCCTCCCGTGGGACTAGCGGCACAGATACGCAGTATTTT CASSQPSRGTSGTDTQYF
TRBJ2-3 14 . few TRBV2 TGTGCCAGCAGTGGGAGGAAGATCACAGATACGCAGTATTTT CASSGRKITDTQYF
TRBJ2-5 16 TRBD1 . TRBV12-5 TGTGCTAGTGGTTTGCCCAGCGGGACAGGGGAAGAGACCCAGTACTTC CASGLPSGTGEETQYF
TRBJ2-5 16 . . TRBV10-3 TGTGCCATCAGTGGGAGCAAAGGCCGCGTCTGGGAGACCCAGTACTTC CAISGSKGRVWETQYF
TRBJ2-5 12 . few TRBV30 TGTGCTATCAGGGGGGGTTCAGAGACCCAGTACTTC CAIRGGSETQYF
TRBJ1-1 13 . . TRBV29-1 TGCAGCGTTGAACCCCGGGGGGACACTGAAGCTTTCTTT CSVEPRGDTEAFF
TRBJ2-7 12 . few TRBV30 TGTGCCTGGAGTGTAACGGGGCAGGGCTCGTACTTC CAWSVTGQGSYF
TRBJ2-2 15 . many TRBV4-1 TGCGCCAGCAGCCACCCTCGTGGGACGACCGGGGAGCTGTTTTTT CASSHPRGTTGELFF
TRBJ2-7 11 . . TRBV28 TGTGCCAGCAGTTTTATCTACGAGCAGTACTTC CASSFIYEQYF
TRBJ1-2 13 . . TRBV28 TGTGCCAGCAGTTTAGGCCGAGGGGATGGCTACACCTTC CASSLGRGDGYTF
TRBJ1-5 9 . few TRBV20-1 TGCAGTGCCAATCAGCCCCAGCATTTT CSANQPQHF
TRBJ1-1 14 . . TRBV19 TGTGCCAGTCGGGACAATTCTATGAACACTGAAGCTTTCTTT CASRDNSMNTEAFF
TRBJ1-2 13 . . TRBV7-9 TGTGCCAGCAGCTCCGGGACACTTTATGGCTACACCTTC CASSSGTLYGYTF
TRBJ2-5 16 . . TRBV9 TGTGCCAGCAGCGGAGAGGAGGGTCGGGTAAAAGAGACCCAGTACTTC CASSGEEGRVKETQYF
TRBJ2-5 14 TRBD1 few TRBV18 TGTGCCAGCTCACAGGGGGCGCGGCAAGAGACCCAGTACTTC CASSQGARQETQYF
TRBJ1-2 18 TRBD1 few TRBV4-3 TGCGCCAGCAGCCAAGATAAGGCGGTGCGACAGGGGGTGGATGGCTACACCTTC CASSQDKAVRQGVDGYTF
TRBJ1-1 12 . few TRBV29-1 TGCAGCGTTAAGGGGGGAGTCACTGAAGCTTTCTTT CSVKGGVTEAFF
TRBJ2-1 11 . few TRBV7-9 TGTGCCAGCCGACCCATTTATGAGCAGTTCTTC CASRPIYEQFF
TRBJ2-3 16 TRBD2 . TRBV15 TGTGCCACCAGCAGAGTTAGCGGGGGGTACACAGATACGCAGTATTTT CATSRVSGGYTDTQYF
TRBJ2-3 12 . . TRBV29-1 TGCTCCGGGGCAGGGAATGGAGATACGCAGTATTTT CSGAGNGDTQYF
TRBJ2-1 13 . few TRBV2 TGTGCCAGCAGTGAGAATAGGGACAATGAGCAGTTCTTC CASSENRDNEQFF
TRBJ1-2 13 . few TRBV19 TGTGCGGCCTCGCGCGTGGGGGACTATGGCTACACCTTC CAASRVGDYGYTF
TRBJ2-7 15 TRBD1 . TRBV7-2 TGTGCCAGCAGCTTTTCCGGGACAGGGCTCCACGAGCAGTACTTC CASSFSGTGLHEQYF
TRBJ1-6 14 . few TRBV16 TGTGCCAGCACCCACCTGAGGGATAATTCACCCCTCCACTTT CASTHLRDNSPLHF
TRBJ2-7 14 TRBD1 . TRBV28 TGTGCCAGCAGTCCTCGGACAGGGAGGATCGAGCAGTACTTC CASSPRTGRIEQYF
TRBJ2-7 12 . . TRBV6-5 TGTGCCAGCAGTGTCCAGGGGTCCGAGCAGTACTTC CASSVQGSEQYF
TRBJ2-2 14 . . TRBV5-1 TGCGCCAGCAGCTTGGAAGGGTCCGCCGGGGAGCTGTTTTTT CASSLEGSAGELFF
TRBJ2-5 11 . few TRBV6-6 TGTGCCACCCTAGTTAGAGAGACCCAGTACTTC CATLVRETQYF
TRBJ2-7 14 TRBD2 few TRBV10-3 TGTGCCATCAGTGACGCGGGGAGGGGATACGAGCAGTACTTC CAISDAGRGYEQYF
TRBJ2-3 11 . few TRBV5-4 TGTGCCAGCCACGACACAGATACGCAGTATTTT CASHDTDTQYF